A single T cell receptor (beta chain) is shown here with its context. Antigen: not known. Peripheral blood came from all dose cohorts at three timepoints. Libraries were prepared by immunoSEQ multiplex PCR; TCRdb keeps only in-frame clonotypes and omits some of them. The sample contains about 68,000 clones, approximately 82% of which appear only once. The record originates from a study of OX40 agonist ivuxolimab in advanced cancers. Whole-study context: In three patients, partial responses were observed, one with hepatocellular carcinoma and two with cutaneous melanoma.

Findings of the study overall: Antigen specificity was not determined for the expanded peripheral T cells. Circulating CD4+ and CD8+ T cells showed clonal expansion by week 6 at 0.1 to 3.0 mg/kg.

From germline, CDR1 is SGHRS and CDR2 YFSETQ. CDR3 length equals 14 residues. With 4 bases removed from V and 5 bases from J, the gap between germline ends came to 16 bases. The sample in question was CD4+ or CD8+ T cells sorted from blood, obtained in a trial of the OX40 agonist ivuxolimab. The sequence was collected from an adult with an advanced solid tumor such as melanoma, head and neck, liver or kidney cancer. The chain couples TRBV5-1 to TRBJ2-7; a weak D match, TRBD2 (5 bases). In DNA, the CDR3 is TGCGCCAGCAGCCTTTCACTAGTTGCCGACGAGCAGTACTTC. Encoded protein: CASSLSLVADEQYF.